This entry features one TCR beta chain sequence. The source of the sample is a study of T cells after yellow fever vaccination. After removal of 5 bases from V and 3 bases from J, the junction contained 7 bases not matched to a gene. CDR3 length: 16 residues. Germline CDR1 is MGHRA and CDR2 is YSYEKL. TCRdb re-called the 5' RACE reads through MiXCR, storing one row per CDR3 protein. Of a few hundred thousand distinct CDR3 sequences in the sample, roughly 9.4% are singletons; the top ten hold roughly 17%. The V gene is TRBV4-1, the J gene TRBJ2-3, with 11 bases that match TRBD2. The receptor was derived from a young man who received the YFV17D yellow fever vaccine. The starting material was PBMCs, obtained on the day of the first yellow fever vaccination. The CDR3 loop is CASSTRLAGLTDTQYF. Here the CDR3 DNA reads TGCGCCAGCAGCACACGACTAGCGGGGCTTACAGATACGCAGTATTTT.